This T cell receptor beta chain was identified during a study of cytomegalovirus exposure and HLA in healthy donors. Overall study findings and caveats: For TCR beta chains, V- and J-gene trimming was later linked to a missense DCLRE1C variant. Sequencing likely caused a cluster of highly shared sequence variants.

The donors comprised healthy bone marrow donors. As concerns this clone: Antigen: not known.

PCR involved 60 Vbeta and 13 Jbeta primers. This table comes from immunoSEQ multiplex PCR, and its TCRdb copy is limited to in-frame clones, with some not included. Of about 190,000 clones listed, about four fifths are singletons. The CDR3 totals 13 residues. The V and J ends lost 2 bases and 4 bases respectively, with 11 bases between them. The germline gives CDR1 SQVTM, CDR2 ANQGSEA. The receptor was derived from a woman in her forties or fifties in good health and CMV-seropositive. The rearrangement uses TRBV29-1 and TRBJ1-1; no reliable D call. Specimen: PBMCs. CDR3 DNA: TGCAGCGTTGAAAGAGGAGGTAGCACTGAAGCTTTCTTT. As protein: CSVERGGSTEAFF.